This TCR beta chain emerged from a study of CD8+ T cells in alopecia areata. Study results and limitations: Besides other cells, scalp samples also yield sequences of resident alphabeta T cells from normal skin. Persistence during tofacitinib was seen for many expanded lesional clones in scalp and blood.

Germline V gene data show CDR1 as GTSNPN and CDR2 as SVGIG (reference sequence). There are 13 residues in the CDR3. Deletions cut 0 bases from V and 3 bases from J, with 6 bases between. With respect to this clone: Its antigen is as yet unknown. Distinct nucleotide sequences in the sample also encode this CDR3.

RNA was extracted and reverse transcribed into cDNA as the sequencing template. Using immunoSEQ multiplex PCR, the repertoire was profiled, and TCRdb retains in-frame clones only, with some absent. There are 200,000 or so clones in the sample; roughly 64% occur only once, and 5.5% lies in the top ten. As for treatment: oral pan-JAK inhibitor, 5-10 mg twice daily. This sequence joins TRBV30 and TRBJ1-5; maybe TRBD1 (5 bases). The source is a human donor with alopecia areata. Here the sequenced sample was CD4+ T cells sorted from blood, taken at week 24, from a patient treated with tofacitinib. This CDR3 reads CAWSVQVNQPQHF. The CDR3 region has the DNA TGTGCCTGGAGTGTACAGGTCAATCAGCCCCAGCATTTT.